What follows are 29 T cell receptor beta chains derived from one specimen sequenced in a study of control samples from healthy donors and cancer patients. Clones were sequenced by immunoSEQ multiplex PCR, and TCRdb holds only the in-frame ones, with some missing. Here the sample spans some 76,000 clones, approximately 91% being singletons. The sequencing input was PBMCs. These receptors originate from a woman aged 45-60 years with colorectal cancer.

V is TRBV5-1 and J is TRBJ1-2; TRBD1 is a possible D gene (6 bases). Germline V gene sequence: CDR1 SGHRS, CDR2 YFSETQ. V shed 5 bases and J shed 3 bases, with 14 bases lying between them. The CDR3 sequence is 14 residues long. The CDR3, as DNA: TGCGCCAGCAGTTCTCTGGGGGGGCACTATGGCTACACCTTC. Amino acids: CASSSLGGHYGYTF.

The chain carries TRBV5-3 and TRBJ2-1, with TRBD2 matching over 9 bases. TRBV5-3 has ORF status, its function being uncertain. V trimming: 4 bases; J trimming: 7 bases; junction bases outside the gene matches: 6. This CDR3 spans 14 amino acids. The CDR3 here is CARSHGTSLNEQFF. For the CDR3, the DNA is TGTGCCAGAAGCCACGGGACTAGCCTAAATGAGCAGTTCTTC.

This sequence joins TRBV19 and TRBJ2-7; D unclear. Germline CDR1 reads LNHDA; CDR2 reads SQIVND (reference sequence). Trimming took off 4 bases at V and 7 bases at J, with 2 bases between the two ends. CDR3 size: 9 residues. The CDR3 loop is CASSREQYV. The CDR3 nucleotides are TGTGCCAGTAGTAGGGAGCAGTACGTC.

The chain combines TRBV19 with TRBJ2-1, with 7 bases aligning to TRBD2. Germline CDR1 reads LNHDA; CDR2 reads SQIVND (reference sequence). The CDR3 sequence is 16 residues long. V lost 3 bases, J lost 4 bases, and 9 bases stayed unmatched. The CDR3 sequence is CASSIPKQRGYNEQFF. The CDR3 nucleotides read TGTGCCAGTAGTATTCCCAAGCAGCGGGGTTACAATGAGCAGTTCTTC.

This rearrangement joins TRBV30 to TRBJ1-1, with D tentatively TRBD1 (5 bases). CDR3 length: 13 amino acids. Germline V gene sequence: CDR1 GTSNPN, CDR2 SVGIG (reference sequence). V was trimmed by 2 bases and J by 4 bases, leaving 11 bases between them. CDR3 in amino acids: CAWSRTGGTEAFF. The CDR3 DNA reads TGTGCCTGGAGTAGGACGGGGGGCACTGAAGCTTTCTTT. The full variable domain, its missing parts supplied by reference TRBV30 and TRBJ1-1, is SQTIHQWPATLVQPVGSPLSLECTVEGTSNPNLYWYRQAAGRGLQLLFYSVGIGQISSEVPQNLSASRPQDRQFILSSKKLLLSDSGFYLCAWSRTGGTEAFFGQGTRLTVV.

The chain recombines TRBV5-4 with TRBJ1-3, with D possibly matching TRBD1 (5 bases). V was clipped by 4 bases and J by 7 bases, with 12 bases between them. Germline lookup yields CDR1 SGHNT and CDR2 YYREEE (reference sequence). There are 13 residues in the CDR3. The chain's CDR3 is CASSAQGSNTIYF. CDR3 bases: TGTGCCAGCAGCGCCCAGGGTTCGAACACCATATATTTT.

J is TRBJ2-2 and V is TRBV5-1; TRBD1 agrees at 10 bases. Germline CDR1 and CDR2: SGHRS and YFSETQ. V shed 3 bases and J 5 bases; nucleotides not matched to a gene: 4. The CDR3 extends over 15 amino acids. The CDR3 bases are TGCGCCAGCAGCTCAGGGACAGGGGTTACCGGGGAGCTGTTTTTT. Its protein is CASSSGTGVTGELFF.

This chain links TRBV7-8 with TRBJ1-1; D is unresolved. Germline CDR1 is SGHVS and CDR2 is FQNEAQ. The CDR3 has 16 amino acids. V was clipped by 1 base and J by 2 bases, with 14 bases between them. The CDR3 DNA sequence: TGTGCCAGCAGCTTAGGGCAGGTGAGAACAAACACTGAAGCTTTCTTT. Its protein is CASSLGQVRTNTEAFF.

The rearrangement uses TRBV5-1 and TRBJ2-7; 7 bases are shared with TRBD2. This CDR3 spans 13 amino acids. V gave up 0 bases and J gave up 4 bases; unmatched junction bases: 1. CDR1 and CDR2 from the germline V gene are SGHRS and YFSETQ. CDR3 in DNA: TGCGCCAGCAGCTTGGGGGAGGGTTACGAGCAGTACGTC. Translated: CASSLGEGYEQYV.

This chain links TRBV29-1 with TRBJ2-3; no clear D gene. This CDR3 comprises 11 residues. Trimming removed 7 bases from V and 5 bases from J, with 10 bases in between. The germline CDR1 and CDR2 sequences are SQVTM and ANQGSEA. CDR3 in amino acids: CSGIVVDTQYF. In nucleotides, the CDR3 is TGCAGCGGTATCGTGGTAGATACGCAGTATTTT.

V gene TRBV2 combines with J gene TRBJ2-1; D is unclear. V lost 2 bases and J 3 bases, leaving 11 bases between the germline ends. This CDR3 is built from 15 residues. The germline gives CDR1 SNHLY, CDR2 FYNNEI. The CDR3 DNA follows: TGTGCCAGCAGTGAAAATAGCAGAATCTACAATGAGCAGTTCTTC. Its protein product is CASSENSRIYNEQFF.

This clone was counted between two and nine times. The V gene is TRBV28, the J gene TRBJ1-3, with no clear D. The germline V gene has CDR1 MDHEN and CDR2 SYDVKM. The CDR3 is made up of 11 amino acids. V lost 8 bases, J lost 1 base, and 3 bases lay in between. CDR3 coding DNA: TGTGCCAGCGGTTCTGGAAACACCATATATTTT. Translating gives CASGSGNTIYF.

The chain uses TRBV7-3 and TRBJ1-1; D is possibly TRBD1 (5 bases). V lost 1 base to trimming and J lost 1 base, with 13 bases between them. The CDR3 is 16 amino acids. Germline values: CDR1 SGHTA, CDR2 FQGTGA. CDR3 coding DNA: TGTGCCAGCAGCTTAAACTCCCTGGGGGGGAACACTGAAGCTTTCTTT. Translation gives CASSLNSLGGNTEAFF.

The chain has TRBV9 and TRBJ2-1, with 8 bases identical to TRBD1. CDR1 SGDLS and CDR2 YYNGEE come from the germline V gene. The CDR3 length is 15 residues. V dropped 4 bases and J dropped 7; count of bases not matched to a gene: 10. The CDR3 coding sequence is TGTGCCAGCAGCCCGTCGACAGGGGTAGTAAATGAGCAGTTCTTC. It specifies CASSPSTGVVNEQFF.

The rearrangement joins TRBV19 to TRBJ1-5, with D perhaps matching TRBD1 (5 bases). The CDR3 has 15 residues. Germline CDR1 is LNHDA and CDR2 is SQIVND (reference sequence). V gave up 3 bases and J gave up 0 bases, with 9 bases separating them. The CDR3 region is CASSIGGNSNQPQHF. As DNA, the CDR3 is TGTGCCAGTAGTATTGGGGGGAATAGCAATCAGCCCCAGCATTTT.

The rearrangement uses TRBV19 and TRBJ1-6; tentative D call: TRBD1 (6 bases). Germline-derived CDR1 and CDR2 are LNHDA and SQIVND (reference sequence). This CDR3 region has 12 residues. V shed 5 bases and J shed 14 bases, with 13 bases lying between them. The CDR3 DNA reads as TGTGCCAGTAGTCCCCCGACAGGAGCCCTCCACTTT. Protein: CASSPPTGALHF.

The J gene is TRBJ2-1, the V gene TRBV6-2 or TRBV6-3; 8 bases map to TRBD2. The germline CDR1 and CDR2 sequences are MNHEY and SVGEGT. The CDR3 has 15 amino acids. The ends lost 7 bases at V and 8 bases at J; junction bases unmatched: 13. CDR3 nucleotides: TGTGCCAGCAACCCCGGGACTAGGCCTCCCCATGAGCAGTTCTTC. It is translated as CASNPGTRPPHEQFF.

This clone was found once. V is TRBV10-1 and J is TRBJ1-6; 9 nucleotides align to TRBD1. V dropped 8 bases and J dropped 0; count of bases not matched to a gene: 5. This CDR3 is built from 16 residues. Germline V gene lookup returns CDR1 WNHNN and CDR2 SYGVQD (reference sequence). The CDR3 loop is CASPGQGPSYNSPLHF. CDR3 coding DNA: TGCGCCAGCCCGGGACAGGGCCCCTCCTATAATTCACCCCTCCACTTT.

CDR3 amino acids: CASSLEGVLGTGQTQYF. CDR3 coding DNA: TGTGCCAGCAGCTTAGAAGGCGTATTGGGGACAGGCCAGACCCAGTACTTC. V gene TRBV7-9 combines with J gene TRBJ2-5, with 8 positions matching TRBD1. Germline V gene lookup returns CDR1 SEHNR and CDR2 FQNEAQ (reference sequence). V lost 1 base, J lost 6 bases, and 13 bases stayed unmatched. The CDR3 is 17 residues long.

V and J are TRBV7-8 and TRBJ2-5; maybe TRBD2 (5 bases). CDR1 is SGHVS, CDR2 FQNEAQ, per germline. This CDR3 has 15 amino acids. V shed 4 bases and J shed 5 bases, with 17 bases lying between them. CDR3 region: CASSSSGNPVETQYF. The DNA for the CDR3 is TGTGCCAGCAGCTCCTCCGGGAACCCCGTCGAGACCCAGTACTTC.

CDR3 in DNA: TGCGCCAGCAGCGAAGACACAGATACGCAGTATTTT. Its protein is CASSEDTDTQYF. The chain couples TRBV5-1 to TRBJ2-3, with D uncertain. Trimming shortened V by 4 bases and J by 2 bases, and 5 bases separated the two germline ends. The CDR3 has 12 residues. Germline CDR1 is SGHRS and CDR2 is YFSETQ.

The chain recombines TRBV7-3 with TRBJ2-5, with TRBD1 identical over 9 bases. This CDR3 has 15 residues. Germline V lookup: CDR1 SGHTA, CDR2 FQGTGA. The V segment lost 5 bases and the J segment 5 bases; nucleotides outside the gene matches: 9. For the CDR3, the DNA is TGTGCCAGCAGCCCAACAGGGGGCGCCGGGGAGACCCAGTACTTC. Amino acid sequence: CASSPTGGAGETQYF.

This clone occurred once. This chain links TRBV19 with TRBJ1-4, with TRBD1 matching 7 bases. CDR1 is LNHDA and CDR2 is SQIVND in the germline V gene (reference sequence). The CDR3 length is 15 residues. The trim removed 7 bases at V and 3 bases at J, leaving 8 bases unmatched. CDR3 bases: TGTGCCAGTAAGGCCCAGGGGACAGCTAATGAAAAACTGTTTTTT. Translation gives CASKAQGTANEKLFF.

The chain links TRBV5-8 to TRBJ1-5, with 8 bases identical to TRBD1. With V trimmed by 6 bases and J by 6 bases, 8 bases remained unmatched. Germline V gene data show CDR1 as SGHTS and CDR2 as YDEGEE. The CDR3 spans 14 residues. The CDR3 loop is CASTTGGMVQPQHF. The CDR3, as DNA: TGTGCCAGCACCACAGGGGGGATGGTTCAGCCCCAGCATTTT.

The rearrangement links TRBV19 to TRBJ2-3; 10 bases match TRBD2. This CDR3 has 15 amino acids. V shed 6 bases and J 0 bases; nucleotides not matched to a gene: 3. Germline CDR1 is LNHDA and CDR2 is SQIVND (reference sequence). The CDR3 DNA sequence: TGTGCCAGTAGCGGACTAGCGGTGAGCACAGATACGCAGTATTTT. Translation: CASSGLAVSTDTQYF.

The rearrangement joins TRBV5-6 to TRBJ2-3; no clear D. Trimming removed 0 bases from V and 2 bases from J, with 7 bases in between. The CDR3 is 14 residues long. Per the germline V gene, CDR1 is SGHDT and CDR2 is YYEEEE. In DNA, the CDR3 is TGTGCCAGCAGCTTGGCCAACCCCACAGATACGCAGTATTTT. This sequence encodes CASSLANPTDTQYF.

The chain recombines TRBV11-3 with TRBJ1-2, with 7 bases identical to TRBD1. Germline CDR1 and CDR2: SGHNT and YENEEA. This CDR3 contains 14 residues. Trimming took 5 bases from V and 14 from J; bases not matched to a gene: 17. The CDR3 spells CASSPGGTVPHPTF. CDR3 nucleotides: TGTGCCAGCAGCCCGGGAGGGACAGTCCCTCACCCGACCTTC. Together with reference TRBV11-3 and TRBJ1-2, the CDR3 gives the full variable domain: EAGVVQSPRYKIIEKKQPVAFWCNPISGHNTLYWYLQNLGQGPELLIRYENEEAVDDSQLPKDRFSAERLKGVDSTLKIQPAELGDSAVYLCASSPGGTVPHPTFGSGTRLTVV.

The rearrangement links TRBV7-9 to TRBJ2-1; no clear D. Germline assignment: CDR1 SEHNR and CDR2 FQNEAQ (reference sequence). The CDR3 runs to 11 residues. V was pared by 8 bases and J by 5 bases, with 7 bases between. The CDR3 here is CASPGDNEQFF. The DNA for the CDR3 is TGTGCCAGCCCGGGCGACAATGAGCAGTTCTTC.

This clone was counted a few times. The V and J genes are TRBV24-1 and TRBJ1-1; D not resolved. The V end was cut by 3 bases, the J end by 0 bases, with 7 bases between. The CDR3 length is 14 residues. Germline V gene data show CDR1 as KGHDR and CDR2 as SFDVKD. CDR3 sequence reads: CATSDPPLNTEAFF. DNA of the CDR3: TGTGCCACCAGTGATCCCCCGCTGAACACTGAAGCTTTCTTT.